This passage covers 27 T cell receptor beta chains from one sample sequenced in a study of Ad26.COV2.S vaccination and SARS-CoV-2 variants (dated by TCRdb to about 2021). Reading the label with the study, this specimen's time point is: individuals recovered from natural SARS-CoV-2 infection. The library was prepared using the immunoSEQ multiplex PCR assay. What TCRdb holds here is the immuneACCESS table cut down to in-frame rearrangements. Part of the clones is not present; checked against another copy, under half of the missing clones reflect an unresolved V gene, and the others are unexplained. The sample data list approximately 150,000 clones, and around 86% of these were observed just once. Clones ranked in the top ten supply approximately 5% of the sample. The sequences come from peripheral blood, collected after recovery from COVID-19. The receptors derive from a human donor who had recovered from COVID-19.

The gene calls are TRBV7-6 and TRBJ1-3; D is possibly TRBD1 (5 bases). This CDR3 is 18 amino acids long. Trimming left V 5 bases short and J 0 bases short, with 20 bases between. Germline V CDR1 and CDR2: SGHVS, FNYEAQ. The CDR3 region has the DNA TGTGCCAGCAGCCGTGAGGTGTTAGGGGTCATCTCTGGAAACACCATATATTTT. This translates into CASSREVLGVISGNTIYF.

V is TRBV5-6 and J is TRBJ1-1; D uncertain. The CDR3 totals 11 residues. The V and J ends lost 7 bases and 1 base respectively, with 5 bases between them. Germline loops: CDR1 SGHDT, CDR2 YYEEEE. CDR3 loop: CASGENTEAFF. Here the CDR3 DNA reads TGTGCCAGCGGGGAGAACACTGAAGCTTTCTTT.

The chain joins TRBV29-1 to TRBJ2-7; tentative D call: TRBD2 (5 bases). Between the trimmed V and J ends, which lost 3 bases and 7 bases, there was a span of 13 bases. Germline lookup yields CDR1 SQVTM and CDR2 ANQGSEA. The CDR3 is made up of 12 amino acids. CDR3 in DNA: TGCAGCGTTGAGGGCTCCTCGGGGGAGCAGTACTTC. This gives the protein CSVEGSSGEQYF.

V gene TRBV4-3 combines with J gene TRBJ2-1, with TRBD2 matching 9 bases. CDR3 length: 17 residues. Germline CDR1 and CDR2: LGHNA and YSLEER. J lost 3 bases, V lost 4 bases, and 10 bases had no gene match. CDR3 loop: CASSPFSGGLYYNEQFF. The CDR3 coding sequence is TGCGCCAGCAGCCCATTTAGCGGGGGCTTGTACTACAATGAGCAGTTCTTC.

CDR3 coding DNA: TGTGCCAGCAGTTTAAGTTGGGGGAATGAGCAGTTCTTC. The encoded protein is CASSLSWGNEQFF. The chain links TRBV12-3 or TRBV12-4 to TRBJ2-1; D possibly uses TRBD1 or TRBD2 (5 bases each). This CDR3 has 13 residues. The V gene lost 2 bases and the J gene lost 7 bases, with 9 bases spanning the gap.

In its sample, this clone was seen a few times. The V call is TRBV10-3, the J call TRBJ2-5; 7 bases map to TRBD2. The V gene's germline CDR1 is ENHRY and CDR2 SYGVKD. Trimming took 2 bases from V and 1 from J; bases not matched to a gene: 1. CDR3 length: 14 amino acids. The CDR3 sequence is CAISEPGGQETQYF. The CDR3 coding sequence is TGTGCCATCAGTGAGCCGGGGGGCCAAGAGACCCAGTACTTC.

The chain uses TRBV6-5 and TRBJ1-2; D uncertain. V was cut by 5 bases and J by 8 bases, with 12 bases left in between. Per the germline V gene, CDR1 is MNHEY and CDR2 is SVGAGI. This CDR3 is built from 12 residues. The CDR3: CASSRRLGGYTF. CDR3 in DNA: TGTGCCAGCAGTCGCCGCTTAGGGGGCTACACCTTC.

The chain's CDR3 is CASSNRTSKTNMNTEAFF. CDR3 sequence (DNA): TGTGCCAGCAGCAACAGGACAAGTAAGACCAACATGAACACTGAAGCTTTCTTT. The chain couples TRBV21-1 to TRBJ1-1; whether TRBD1, the table's D call, matches the DNA was not checked. TRBV21-1 is described as a pseudogene. The CDR3 covers 18 residues.

The V call is TRBV19, the J call TRBJ1-5; possibly TRBD1 for D (6 bases). The V end was cut by 4 bases, the J end by 3 bases, with 10 bases between. Germline V CDR1 and CDR2: LNHDA, SQIVND (reference sequence). The CDR3 covers 14 residues. DNA of the CDR3: TGTGCCAGTAGTAGGACAGATTACAATCAGCCCCAGCATTTT. Protein product: CASSRTDYNQPQHF. Looking up the rest from reference TRBV19 and TRBJ1-5 gives the full variable domain: DGGITQSPKYLFRKEGQNVTLSCEQNLNHDAMYWYRQDPGQGLRLIYYSQIVNDFQKGDIAEGYSVSREKKESFPLTVTSAQKNPTAFYLCASSRTDYNQPQHFGDGTRLSIL.

This chain uses TRBV29-1 with TRBJ1-2; 8 nucleotides match TRBD1. Trimming removed 3 bases from V and 1 base from J; junction bases left unmatched: 10. CDR1 and CDR2 from the germline V gene are SQVTM and ANQGSEA. This CDR3 is 16 amino acids long. CDR3 DNA: TGCAGCGTTGATAGGCAGGGGGCGCTGGGTAACTATGGCTACACCTTC. Its protein product is CSVDRQGALGNYGYTF. The whole variable domain, filled in from reference TRBV29-1 and TRBJ1-2, reads SAVISQKPSRDICQRGTSLTIQCQVDSQVTMMFWYRQQPGQSLTLIATANQGSEATYESGFVIDKFPISRPNLTFSTLTVSNMSPEDSSIYLCSVDRQGALGNYGYTFGSGTRLTVV.

The rearrangement links TRBV4-1 to TRBJ1-1; 8 bases map to TRBD1. CDR3 length: 15 amino acids. The germline V gene encodes CDR1 MGHRA and CDR2 YSYEKL. V shed 3 bases, J shed 4 bases, and the junction held 7 bases outside the gene matches. The CDR3 DNA is TGCGCCAGCAGCCAGATCACAGGGGGGGCCACTGAAGCTTTCTTT. Its translation is CASSQITGGATEAFF.

This clone was seen a handful of times. The chain is built from TRBV7-9 and TRBJ1-1; D is unresolved. Germline V gene lookup returns CDR1 SEHNR and CDR2 FQNEAQ (reference sequence). V was pared by 2 bases and J by 6 bases, with 13 bases between. The CDR3 covers 14 residues. The chain's CDR3 is CASSLQTGIAEAFF. CDR3 bases: TGTGCCAGCAGCTTACAAACTGGCATAGCTGAAGCTTTCTTT.

A few counts support this clone. This chain uses TRBV5-6 with TRBJ1-2; 7 nucleotides align to TRBD1. The CDR3 has 15 amino acids. From germline, CDR1 is SGHDT and CDR2 YYEEEE. Trimming at V came to 1 base and at J to 4 bases, leaving 7 bases not matched to a gene. The chain's CDR3 is CASSLLEGQRYGYTF. The CDR3 nucleotides are TGTGCCAGCAGCTTGCTGGAGGGACAGCGCTATGGCTACACCTTC.

The chain combines TRBV4-2 with TRBJ2-3; D perhaps matches TRBD2 (6 bases). The CDR3 length is 18 residues. V lost 0 bases to trimming and J lost 5 bases, with 21 bases between them. Germline assignment: CDR1 LGHNA and CDR2 YNFKEQ. The CDR3 nucleotides read TGTGCCAGCAGCCAAGATGTGAAAAGCTGGGACGGGGGAGATACGCAGTATTTT. It translates to CASSQDVKSWDGGDTQYF.

This clone was detected once. This chain joins TRBV2 and TRBJ1-4; unclear D gene. Per germline, CDR1 SNHLY and CDR2 FYNNEI. With 5 bases removed from V and 8 bases from J, the gap between germline ends came to 9 bases. CDR3 length: 12 amino acids. The CDR3 loop is CASSQDKEKLFF. As DNA, the CDR3 is TGTGCCAGCAGTCAAGACAAAGAAAAACTGTTTTTT.

This rearrangement joins TRBV6-6 to TRBJ2-5; 10 nucleotides match TRBD2. The CDR3 has 15 residues. V shed 5 bases, J shed 5 bases, and the junction held 8 bases outside the gene matches. Germline CDR1 and CDR2: MNHNY and SVGAGI (reference sequence). CDR3: CASSPIAGGGETQYF. Here the CDR3 DNA reads TGTGCCAGCAGTCCAATAGCGGGGGGCGGCGAGACCCAGTACTTC.

Comments on this clone: At one of its ends the junction is not consistent with the germline gene, which may arise from a read error. The chain joins TRBV4-1 to TRBJ2-1; D unresolved. The CDR3 spans 16 residues. The germline V gene encodes CDR1 MGHRA and CDR2 YSYEKL. CDR3 region: CASRARTTLPYNGQFF. The DNA for the CDR3 is TGCGCCAGCCGAGCCAGAACGACACTTCCCTACAATGGGCAGTTCTTC.

This clone was observed once. V usage is TRBV27 and J usage is TRBJ2-7; D remains unclear. This CDR3 comprises 13 residues. V was trimmed by 3 bases and J by 3 bases, leaving 9 bases between them. Germline CDR1 MNHEY, CDR2 SMNVEV (reference sequence). CDR3 sequence reads: CASSLASRYEQYF. CDR3 in DNA: TGTGCCAGCAGTTTGGCCAGCCGCTACGAGCAGTACTTC.

J is TRBJ1-2 and V is TRBV6-5; D might be TRBD1 (6 bases). This CDR3 is built from 15 residues. V was trimmed by 7 bases and J by 2 bases, leaving 17 bases between them. Looked up from germline, CDR1 is MNHEY and CDR2 is SVGAGI. CDR3: CASTPKGQLNYGYTF. The CDR3 nucleotides read TGTGCCAGCACCCCTAAGGGACAATTGAACTATGGCTACACCTTC.

The chain's CDR3 is CASSPRDRGLNSNQPQHF. The CDR3 DNA reads as TGTGCCAGCAGTCCCCGGGACAGGGGGCTCAATAGCAATCAGCCCCAGCATTTT. The V gene is TRBV27, the J gene TRBJ1-5; 12 bases fit TRBD1. The junction had 8 bases not matched to a gene; V was cut back by 5 bases and J by 0 bases. CDR1 MNHEY and CDR2 SMNVEV come from the germline V gene (reference sequence). This CDR3 is built from 18 residues.

This sequence joins TRBV5-4 and TRBJ1-1; no firm D call. The CDR3 spans 17 residues. The germline CDR1 and CDR2 sequences are SGHNT and YYREEE (reference sequence). V lost 0 bases to trimming and J lost 4 bases, with 19 bases between them. The CDR3 spells CASSLALGRTFGTEAFF. CDR3 sequence (DNA): TGTGCCAGCAGCTTGGCCTTGGGCAGAACCTTCGGCACTGAAGCTTTCTTT.

The chain carries TRBV2 and TRBJ1-1; TRBD1 is a possible D gene (5 bases). Trimming pared 6 bases from V and 0 bases from J, leaving 14 bases between. CDR3 length: 15 amino acids. Germline V gene sequence: CDR1 SNHLY, CDR2 FYNNEI. The CDR3 region has the DNA TGTGCCAGCAGCCAAGAGGGGAGGATGAACACTGAAGCTTTCTTT. Its translation is CASSQEGRMNTEAFF.

The chain employs TRBV14 and TRBJ1-6; D might be TRBD1 (5 bases). Trimming removed 4 bases at V and 5 bases at J, with 15 bases between. The CDR3 length is 16 residues. Germline V lookup: CDR1 SGHDN, CDR2 FVKESK. The CDR3 bases are TGTGCCAGCAGCCTCCGGCCCGGGGGGAATAATTCACCCCTCCACTTT. Encoded protein: CASSLRPGGNNSPLHF.

This chain connects TRBV30 to TRBJ1-1, with TRBD1 matching 8 bases. The V gene's germline CDR1 is GTSNPN and CDR2 SVGIG (reference sequence). The CDR3 spans 14 residues. Trimming cost V 1 base and J 5 bases; bases outside gene matches: 6. The CDR3 coding sequence is TGTGCCTGGAGTGCAGGCAGGGGGCGAACTGAAGCTTTCTTT. Protein sequence: CAWSAGRGRTEAFF.

This clone was observed a single time. The V gene is TRBV5-6, the J gene TRBJ1-4, with 8 bases matching TRBD1. The CDR3 sequence is 16 residues long. Germline V gene sequence: CDR1 SGHDT, CDR2 YYEEEE. With 4 bases clipped from V and 0 bases from J, the junction kept 5 bases outside the gene matches. The CDR3 here is CASSTRTGSTNEKLFF. The CDR3 DNA reads TGTGCCAGCAGCACGCGGACAGGGTCAACTAATGAAAAACTGTTTTTT. Combining the CDR3 with reference TRBV5-6 and TRBJ1-4 gives the whole variable domain DAGVTQSPTHLIKTRGQQVTLRCSPKSGHDTVSWYQQALGQGPQFIFQYYEEEERQRGNFPDRFSGHQFPNYSSELNVNALLLGDSALYLCASSTRTGSTNEKLFFGSGTQLSVL.

The chain joins TRBV28 to TRBJ1-6; perhaps TRBD1 as D (5 bases). The germline V gene encodes CDR1 MDHEN and CDR2 SYDVKM. This CDR3 contains 16 residues. V lost 6 bases and J lost 0, with 12 bases in between. The CDR3 loop is CASSSRQSSYNSPLHF. As DNA, the CDR3 is TGTGCCAGCAGCTCGAGACAGAGCTCCTATAATTCACCCCTCCACTTT.

This chain connects TRBV5-5 to TRBJ2-7; D gene uncertain. Germline V gene data show CDR1 as SGHKS and CDR2 as YYEKEE (reference sequence). V was clipped by 1 base and J by 3 bases, with 2 bases between them. The length of the CDR3 is 11 residues. CDR3 bases: TGTGCCAGCAGCTTGTACTACGAGCAGTACTTC. Amino acid sequence: CASSLYYEQYF.